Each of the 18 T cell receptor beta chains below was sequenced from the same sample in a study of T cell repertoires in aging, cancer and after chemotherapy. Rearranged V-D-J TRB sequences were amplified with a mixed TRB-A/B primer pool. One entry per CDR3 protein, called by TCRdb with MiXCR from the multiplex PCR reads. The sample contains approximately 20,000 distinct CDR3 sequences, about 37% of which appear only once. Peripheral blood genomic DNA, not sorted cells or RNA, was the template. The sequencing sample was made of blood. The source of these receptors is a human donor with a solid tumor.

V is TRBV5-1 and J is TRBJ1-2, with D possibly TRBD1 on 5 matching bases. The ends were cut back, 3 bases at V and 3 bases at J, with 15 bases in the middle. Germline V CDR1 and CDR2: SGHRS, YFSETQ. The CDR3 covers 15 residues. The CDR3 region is CASSSLRGDDYGYTF. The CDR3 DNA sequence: TGCGCCAGCAGCTCCCTTCGGGGGGACGACTATGGCTACACCTTC.

The chain's CDR3 is CASSLSSGANVLTF. CDR3 coding DNA: TGTGCCAGCAGTCTAAGCTCTGGGGCCAACGTCCTGACTTTC. This rearrangement joins TRBV6-6 to TRBJ2-6; D is unclear. Germline loops: CDR1 MNHNY, CDR2 SVGAGI (reference sequence). This CDR3 contains 14 residues. Trimming removed 5 bases at V and 0 bases at J, with 5 bases between.

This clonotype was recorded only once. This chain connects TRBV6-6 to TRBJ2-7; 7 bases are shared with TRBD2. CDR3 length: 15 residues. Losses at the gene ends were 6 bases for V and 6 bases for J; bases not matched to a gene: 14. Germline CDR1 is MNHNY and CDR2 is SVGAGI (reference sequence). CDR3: CASSSPGSGASEQYF. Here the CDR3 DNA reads TGTGCCAGCAGCTCCCCGGGAAGCGGGGCCAGCGAGCAGTACTTC.

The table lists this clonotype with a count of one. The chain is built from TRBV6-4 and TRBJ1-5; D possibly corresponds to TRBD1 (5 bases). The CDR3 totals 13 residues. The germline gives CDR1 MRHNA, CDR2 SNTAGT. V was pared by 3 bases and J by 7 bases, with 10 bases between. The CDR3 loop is CASSEQGGQPQHF. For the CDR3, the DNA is TGTGCCAGCAGTGAGCAGGGTGGCCAGCCCCAGCATTTT.

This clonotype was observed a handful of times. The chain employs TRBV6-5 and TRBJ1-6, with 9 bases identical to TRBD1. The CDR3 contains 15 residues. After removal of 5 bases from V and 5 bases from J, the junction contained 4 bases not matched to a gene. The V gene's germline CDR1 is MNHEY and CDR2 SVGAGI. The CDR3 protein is CASSRQGGDNSPLHF. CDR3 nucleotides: TGTGCCAGCAGTCGACAGGGGGGGGATAATTCACCCCTCCACTTT.

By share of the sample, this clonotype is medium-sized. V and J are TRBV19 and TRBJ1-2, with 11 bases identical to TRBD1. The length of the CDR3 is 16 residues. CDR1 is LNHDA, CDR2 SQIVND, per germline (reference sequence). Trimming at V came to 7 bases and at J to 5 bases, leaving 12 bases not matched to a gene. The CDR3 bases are TGTGCCAGTACTCCCACGGGGGACAGGGGGACTTATGGCTACACCTTC. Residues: CASTPTGDRGTYGYTF.

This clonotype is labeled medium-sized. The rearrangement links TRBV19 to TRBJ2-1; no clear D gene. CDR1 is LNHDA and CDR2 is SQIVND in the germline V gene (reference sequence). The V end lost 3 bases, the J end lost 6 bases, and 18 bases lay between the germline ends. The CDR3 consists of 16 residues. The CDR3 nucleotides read TGTGCCAGTAGTATTTTCGCAGGAAGCTTCTCCAATGAGCAGTTCTTC. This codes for CASSIFAGSFSNEQFF.

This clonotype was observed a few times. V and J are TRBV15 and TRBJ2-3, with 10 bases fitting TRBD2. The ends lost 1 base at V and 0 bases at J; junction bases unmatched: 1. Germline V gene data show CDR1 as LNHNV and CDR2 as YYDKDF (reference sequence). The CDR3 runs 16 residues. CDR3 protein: CATSRGLAGSTDTQYF. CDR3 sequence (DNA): TGTGCCACCAGCAGAGGACTAGCGGGCAGCACAGATACGCAGTATTTT.

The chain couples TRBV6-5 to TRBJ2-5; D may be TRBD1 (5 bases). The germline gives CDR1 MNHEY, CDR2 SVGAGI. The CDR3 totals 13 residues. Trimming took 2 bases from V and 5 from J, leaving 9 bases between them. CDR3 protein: CASSYRGVETQYF. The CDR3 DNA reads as TGTGCCAGCAGTTACAGGGGTGTCGAGACCCAGTACTTC.

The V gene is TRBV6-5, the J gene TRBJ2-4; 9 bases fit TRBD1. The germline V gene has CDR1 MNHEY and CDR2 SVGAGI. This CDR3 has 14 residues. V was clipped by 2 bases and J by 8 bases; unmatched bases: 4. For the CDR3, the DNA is TGTGCCAGCAGTTACACGGGACAGGGAGACATTCAGTACTTC. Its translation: CASSYTGQGDIQYF.

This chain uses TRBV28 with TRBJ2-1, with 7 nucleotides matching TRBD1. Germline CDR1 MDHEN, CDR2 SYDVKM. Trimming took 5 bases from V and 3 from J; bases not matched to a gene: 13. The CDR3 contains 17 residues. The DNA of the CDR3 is TGTGCCAGCAGTCCCCCTCCCCGGGACAGACGCTACAATGAGCAGTTCTTC. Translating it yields CASSPPPRDRRYNEQFF.

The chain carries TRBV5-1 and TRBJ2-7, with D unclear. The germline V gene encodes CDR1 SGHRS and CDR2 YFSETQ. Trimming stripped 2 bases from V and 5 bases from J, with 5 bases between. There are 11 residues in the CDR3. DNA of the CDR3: TGCGCCAGCAGCTTTTCCAACGAGCAGTACTTC. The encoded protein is CASSFSNEQYF.

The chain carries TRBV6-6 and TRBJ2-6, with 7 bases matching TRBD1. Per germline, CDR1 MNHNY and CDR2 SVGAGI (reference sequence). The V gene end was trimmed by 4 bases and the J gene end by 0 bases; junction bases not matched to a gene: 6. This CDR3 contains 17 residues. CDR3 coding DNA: TGTGCCAGCAGTTCCCCGACAGGGCACTCTGGGGCCAACGTCCTGACTTTC. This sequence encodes CASSSPTGHSGANVLTF.

The CDR3 DNA sequence: TGTGCCAGCAGCTTACGCGTCTCCCTCCAAGAGACCCAGTACTTC. It is translated as CASSLRVSLQETQYF. The J gene is TRBJ2-5, the V gene TRBV13; the D is unclear. Germline V gives CDR1 PRHDT, CDR2 FYEKMQ (reference sequence). Trimming took off 2 bases at V and 1 base at J, with 11 bases between the two ends. This CDR3 is built from 15 residues. Filled out from reference TRBV13 and TRBJ2-5, the complete variable domain reads AAGVIQSPRHLIKEKRETATLKCYPIPRHDTVYWYQQGPGQDPQFLISFYEKMQSDKGSIPDRFSAQQFSDYHSELNMSSLELGDSALYFCASSLRVSLQETQYFGPGTRLLVL.

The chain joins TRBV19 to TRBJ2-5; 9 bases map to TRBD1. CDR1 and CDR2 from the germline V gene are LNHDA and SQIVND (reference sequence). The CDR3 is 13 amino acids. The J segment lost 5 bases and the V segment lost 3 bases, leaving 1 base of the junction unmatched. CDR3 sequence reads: CASSMGQGETQYF. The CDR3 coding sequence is TGTGCCAGTAGTATGGGACAGGGTGAGACCCAGTACTTC.

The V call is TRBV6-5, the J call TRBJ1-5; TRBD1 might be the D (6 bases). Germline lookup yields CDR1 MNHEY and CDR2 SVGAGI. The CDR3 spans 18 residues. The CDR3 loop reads CSSSGGRVVSYSNQPQHF. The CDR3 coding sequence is TGTAGCTCGAGCGGGGGGCGTGTAGTGTCGTATAGCAATCAGCCCCAGCATTTT.

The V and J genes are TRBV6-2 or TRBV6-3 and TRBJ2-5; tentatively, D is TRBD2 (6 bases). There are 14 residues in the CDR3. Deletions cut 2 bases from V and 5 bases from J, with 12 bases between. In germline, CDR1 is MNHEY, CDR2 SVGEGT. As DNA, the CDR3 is TGTGCCAGCAGTTACGACAGCCGGGGGGAGACCCAGTACTTC. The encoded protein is CASSYDSRGETQYF.

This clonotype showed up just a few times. CDR3 residues: CASSETAGTNYGYTF. In nucleotides, the CDR3 is TGTGCCAGCAGTGAAACGGCAGGGACCAACTATGGCTACACCTTC. This sequence joins TRBV6-1 and TRBJ1-2; weak D call: TRBD1 (5 bases). Germline V lookup: CDR1 MNHNS, CDR2 SASEGT. Trimming took 2 bases from V and 2 from J, leaving 12 bases between them. CDR3 length: 15 amino acids.